The present TCR beta chain was sequenced within a study of blood T cell repertoires in COVID-19 (dated by TCRdb to 2020 to 2021). Broadly, across the study: Samples from collaborators originated in the United States, Italy and Spain and spanned both the acute and convalescent phases of COVID-19. Subjects who had been exposed to COVID-19, were actively infected with it, or had recovered from it provided the deeply sampled blood TCRbeta repertoires that made up the dataset. Where available, HLA class I and class II types were obtained from metadata supplied by the sample provider rather than from assay-based typing. The repertoires were released in a freely available public database meant as a resource for research on the immune response to SARS-CoV-2. Samples were obtained from the ongoing ImmuneRACE study (first 160 participants) and from about 1,300 subjects provided by 6 global collaborators. Nearly every sample came with metadata listing a de-identified subject ID, COVID-19 status, age in years and sex. The material from the prospective study consisted of cDNA or gDNA derived from T cells, B-cell-depleted T cells, or PBMCs.

A note on this clone: It has no known antigen specificity. No quality values exist for individual bases; no much larger clone is one base distant.

The immunoSEQ Assay, a bias-controlled multiplex PCR, was used to amplify TCRbeta CDR3 regions from genomic DNA. The authors' analysis ran thus. Nucleated cell counts per sample were estimated from amplification of reference gene primers within the assay. To quantify the absolute abundance of each unique TCRbeta CDR3 rearrangement, sequence reads were collapsed and filtered. For each sample, productive Simpson clonality was calculated as the square root of Simpson's diversity index over productive rearrangements. TCRdb obtained this table from immuneACCESS and retained in-frame rearrangements with V and J assigned. These tables miss some clones; where compared with another copy, unresolved V genes account for less than half of the shortfall, and the remainder is unexplained. That table is the source of V, J and clone size, and D and trimming were worked out from the DNA. This sample holds hundreds of thousands of clones; 85% to 90% were observed only once. Jointly, the top ten make up under 0.3% of the sample.

Summary of the overall study and its limitations: The quantity of clinical and demographic metadata differed by source and by participant and was supplied without curation.

Whole blood was collected in K2EDTA tubes by collaborating institutions according to the institutions' own protocols. Collaborator samples were shipped for TCRbeta analysis as frozen whole blood, isolated PBMCs, or DNA extracted from either sample type. The germline ends are 9 bases apart after V is trimmed by 6 bases and J by 3 bases. The CDR3 holds 11 amino acids from the cysteine to the phenylalanine. Just the 33-base CDR3 DNA is kept, in frame starting at base 1. CDR1 and CDR2 (DFQATT, SNEGSKA) derive from the germline V gene (reference sequence). The source material was peripheral blood. The chain joins TRBV20-1 to TRBJ2-7; tentative D gene TRBD2, with 5 bases matching. This receptor was identified in a woman aged 18-30 years with acute or convalescent COVID-19. CDR3 protein: CSAYTSYEQYF. The DNA sequence is TGCAGTGCATATACTAGCTACGAGCAGTACTTC.